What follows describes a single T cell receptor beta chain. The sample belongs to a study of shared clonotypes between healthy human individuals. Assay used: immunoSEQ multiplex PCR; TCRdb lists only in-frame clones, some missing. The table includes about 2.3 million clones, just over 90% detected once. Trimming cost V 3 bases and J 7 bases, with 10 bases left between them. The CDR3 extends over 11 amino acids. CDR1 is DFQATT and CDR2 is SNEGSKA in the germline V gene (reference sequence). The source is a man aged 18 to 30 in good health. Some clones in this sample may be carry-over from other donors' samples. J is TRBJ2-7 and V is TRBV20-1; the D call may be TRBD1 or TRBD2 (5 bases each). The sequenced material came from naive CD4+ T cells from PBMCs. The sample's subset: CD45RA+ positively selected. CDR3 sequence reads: CSARPGREQYF. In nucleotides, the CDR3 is TGCAGTGCTAGGCCGGGACGGGAGCAGTACTTC.